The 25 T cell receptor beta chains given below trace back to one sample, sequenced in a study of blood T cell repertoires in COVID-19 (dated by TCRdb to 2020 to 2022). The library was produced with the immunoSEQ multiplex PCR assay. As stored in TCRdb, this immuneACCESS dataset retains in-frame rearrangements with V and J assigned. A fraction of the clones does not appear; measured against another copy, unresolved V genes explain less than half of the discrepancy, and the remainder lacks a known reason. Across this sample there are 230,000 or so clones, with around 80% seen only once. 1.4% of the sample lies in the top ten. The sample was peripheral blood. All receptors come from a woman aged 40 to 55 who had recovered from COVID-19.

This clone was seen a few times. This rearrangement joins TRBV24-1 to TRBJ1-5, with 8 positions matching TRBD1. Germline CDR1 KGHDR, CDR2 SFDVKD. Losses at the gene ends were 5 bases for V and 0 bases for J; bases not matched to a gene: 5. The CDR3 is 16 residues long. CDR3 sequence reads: CATSAGTGDSNQPQHF. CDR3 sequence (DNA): TGTGCCACCAGTGCGGGGACAGGAGATAGCAATCAGCCCCAGCATTTT.

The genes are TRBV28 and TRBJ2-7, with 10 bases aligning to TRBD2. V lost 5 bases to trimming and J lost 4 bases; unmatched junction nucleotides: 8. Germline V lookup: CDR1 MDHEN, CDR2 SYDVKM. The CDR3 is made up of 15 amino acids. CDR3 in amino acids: CASSRLAGETYEQYF. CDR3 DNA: TGTGCCAGCAGTCGCCTAGCGGGGGAAACGTACGAGCAGTACTTC.

This CDR3 is CASSYGARSSYEQYF. The DNA for the CDR3 is TGTGCCAGCAGTTACGGGGCCAGGAGCTCCTACGAGCAGTACTTC. This chain connects TRBV6-5 to TRBJ2-7; a weak D match, TRBD1 (5 bases). The CDR3 extends over 15 amino acids. Germline V gene sequence: CDR1 MNHEY, CDR2 SVGAGI. Trimming cost V 2 bases and J 0 bases, with 11 bases left between them.

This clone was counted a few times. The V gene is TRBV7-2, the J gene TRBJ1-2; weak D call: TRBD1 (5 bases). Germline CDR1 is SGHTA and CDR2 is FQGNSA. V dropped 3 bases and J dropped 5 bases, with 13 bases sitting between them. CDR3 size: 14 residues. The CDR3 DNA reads TGTGCCAGCAGCTTGCAGGGATTCTCATATGGCTACACCTTC. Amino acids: CASSLQGFSYGYTF.

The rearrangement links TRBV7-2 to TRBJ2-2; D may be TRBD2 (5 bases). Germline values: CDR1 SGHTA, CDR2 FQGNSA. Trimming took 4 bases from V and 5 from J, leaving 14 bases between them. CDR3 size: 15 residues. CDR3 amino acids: CASSSGWVRTGELFF. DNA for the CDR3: TGTGCCAGCAGCTCGGGGTGGGTGCGTACCGGGGAGCTGTTTTTT.

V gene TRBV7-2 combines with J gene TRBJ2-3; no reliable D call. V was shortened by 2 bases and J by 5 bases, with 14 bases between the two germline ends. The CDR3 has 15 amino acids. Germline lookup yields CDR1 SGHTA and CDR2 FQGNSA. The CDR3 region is CASSLTFLPIDTQYF. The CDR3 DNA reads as TGTGCCAGCAGCTTAACTTTCCTCCCTATAGATACGCAGTATTTT.

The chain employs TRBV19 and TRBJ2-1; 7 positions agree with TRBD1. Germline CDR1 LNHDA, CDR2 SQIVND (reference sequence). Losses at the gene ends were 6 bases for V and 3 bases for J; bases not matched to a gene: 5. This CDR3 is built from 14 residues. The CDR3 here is CASSDRAYYNEQFF. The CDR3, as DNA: TGTGCCAGTAGCGACAGGGCTTACTACAATGAGCAGTTCTTC.

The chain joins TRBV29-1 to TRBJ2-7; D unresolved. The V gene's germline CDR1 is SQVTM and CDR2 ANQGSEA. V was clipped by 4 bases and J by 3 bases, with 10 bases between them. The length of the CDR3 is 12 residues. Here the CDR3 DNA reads TGCAGCGTTGTTTTCCTAGACTACGAGCAGTACTTC. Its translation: CSVVFLDYEQYF.

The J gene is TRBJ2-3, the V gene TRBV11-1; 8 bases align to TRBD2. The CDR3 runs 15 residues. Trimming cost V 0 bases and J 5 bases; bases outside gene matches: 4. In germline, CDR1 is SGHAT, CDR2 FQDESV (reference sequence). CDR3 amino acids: CASSLAGTSGDTQYF. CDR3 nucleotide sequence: TGTGCCAGCAGCTTAGCAGGAACTAGCGGAGATACGCAGTATTTT.

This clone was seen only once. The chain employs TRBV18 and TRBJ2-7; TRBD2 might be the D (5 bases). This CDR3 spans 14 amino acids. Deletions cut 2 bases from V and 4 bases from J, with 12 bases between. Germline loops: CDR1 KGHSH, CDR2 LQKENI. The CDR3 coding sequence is TGTGCCAGCTCACCAAGGGAGATGACGTACGAGCAGTACTTC. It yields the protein CASSPREMTYEQYF.

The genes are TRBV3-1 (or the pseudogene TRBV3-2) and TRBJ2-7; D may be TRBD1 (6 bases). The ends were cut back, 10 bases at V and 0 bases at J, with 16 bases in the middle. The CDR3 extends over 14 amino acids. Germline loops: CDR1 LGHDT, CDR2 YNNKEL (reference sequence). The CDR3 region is CANETGHLSYEQYF. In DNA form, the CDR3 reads TGTGCCAACGAGACAGGTCACCTCTCCTACGAGCAGTACTTC.

The CDR3 reads CASSDSPAYEQYF. The CDR3 DNA sequence: TGTGCCAGCAGTGACAGCCCGGCCTACGAGCAGTACTTC. The V call is TRBV6-2 or TRBV6-3, the J call TRBJ2-7; TRBD1 might be the D (5 bases). The germline V gene has CDR1 MNHEY and CDR2 SVGEGT. V lost 5 bases to trimming and J lost 2 bases, with 10 bases between them. This CDR3 has 13 residues.

The CDR3 coding sequence is TGTGCCAGCAGCTTGCAGACCGGGACAGGAACCAATGAGCAGTTCTTC. Protein sequence: CASSLQTGTGTNEQFF. The chain joins TRBV5-8 to TRBJ2-1; 8 bases are a match to TRBD1. The CDR3 covers 16 residues. Germline CDR1 reads SGHTS; CDR2 reads YDEGEE. With 1 base clipped from V and 6 bases from J, the junction kept 9 bases outside the gene matches.

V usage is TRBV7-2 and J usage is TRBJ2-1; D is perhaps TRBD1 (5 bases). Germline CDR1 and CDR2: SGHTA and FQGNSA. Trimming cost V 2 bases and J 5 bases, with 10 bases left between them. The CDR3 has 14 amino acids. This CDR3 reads CASSLSQGHNEQFF. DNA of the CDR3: TGTGCCAGCAGCTTATCCCAGGGCCACAATGAGCAGTTCTTC. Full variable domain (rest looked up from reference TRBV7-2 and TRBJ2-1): GAGVSQSPSNKVTEKGKDVELRCDPISGHTALYWYRQSLGQGLEFLIYFQGNSAPDKSGLPSDRFSAERTGGSVSTLTIQRTQQEDSAVYLCASSLSQGHNEQFFGPGTRLTVL.

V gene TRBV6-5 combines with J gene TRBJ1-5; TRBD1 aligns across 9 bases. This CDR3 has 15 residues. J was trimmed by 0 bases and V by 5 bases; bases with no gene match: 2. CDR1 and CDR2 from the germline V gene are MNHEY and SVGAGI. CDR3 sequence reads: CASSLGQGSNQPQHF. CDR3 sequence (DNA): TGTGCCAGCAGTCTGGGACAGGGTAGCAATCAGCCCCAGCATTTT.

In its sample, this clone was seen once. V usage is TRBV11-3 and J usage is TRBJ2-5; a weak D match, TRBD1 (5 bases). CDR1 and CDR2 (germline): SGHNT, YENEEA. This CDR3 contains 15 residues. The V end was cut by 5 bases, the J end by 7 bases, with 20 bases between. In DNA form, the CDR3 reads TGTGCCAGCAGCCGGACAACAGGAAGTGGTGGGACCCAGTACTTC. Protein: CASSRTTGSGGTQYF. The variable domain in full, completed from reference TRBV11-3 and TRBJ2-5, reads EAGVVQSPRYKIIEKKQPVAFWCNPISGHNTLYWYLQNLGQGPELLIRYENEEAVDDSQLPKDRFSAERLKGVDSTLKIQPAELGDSAVYLCASSRTTGSGGTQYFGPGTRLLVL.

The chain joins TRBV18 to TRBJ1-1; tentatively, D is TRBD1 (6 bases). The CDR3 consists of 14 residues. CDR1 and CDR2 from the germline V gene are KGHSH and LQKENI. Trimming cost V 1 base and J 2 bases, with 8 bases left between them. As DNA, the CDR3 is TGTGCCAGCTCACCACAGGGGGACAACACTGAAGCTTTCTTT. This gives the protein CASSPQGDNTEAFF.

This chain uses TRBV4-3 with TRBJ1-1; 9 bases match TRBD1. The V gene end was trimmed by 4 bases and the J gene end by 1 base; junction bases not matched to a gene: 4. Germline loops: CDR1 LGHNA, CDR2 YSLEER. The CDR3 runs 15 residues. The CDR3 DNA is TGCGCCAGCAGCCCATCGGGACAGGGGAACACTGAAGCTTTCTTT. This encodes CASSPSGQGNTEAFF.

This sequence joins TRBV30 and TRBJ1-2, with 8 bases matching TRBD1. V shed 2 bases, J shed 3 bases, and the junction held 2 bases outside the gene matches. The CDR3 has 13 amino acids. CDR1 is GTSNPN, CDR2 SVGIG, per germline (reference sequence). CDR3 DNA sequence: TGTGCCTGGAGTACGACAGGGGACTATGGCTACACCTTC. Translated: CAWSTTGDYGYTF.

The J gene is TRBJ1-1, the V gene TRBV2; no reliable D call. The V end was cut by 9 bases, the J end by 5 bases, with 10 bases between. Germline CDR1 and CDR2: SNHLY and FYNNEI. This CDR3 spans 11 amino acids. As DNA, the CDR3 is TGTGCCAGTGGCTCCTGGACTGAAGCTTTCTTT. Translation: CASGSWTEAFF.

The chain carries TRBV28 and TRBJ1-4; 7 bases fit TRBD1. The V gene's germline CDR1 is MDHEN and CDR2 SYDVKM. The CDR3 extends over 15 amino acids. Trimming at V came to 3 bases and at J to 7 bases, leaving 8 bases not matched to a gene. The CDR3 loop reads CASSFIGNRGEKLFF. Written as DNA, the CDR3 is TGTGCCAGCAGTTTTATCGGTAACAGGGGTGAAAAACTGTTTTTT. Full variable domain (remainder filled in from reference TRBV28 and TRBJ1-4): DVKVTQSSRYLVKRTGEKVFLECVQDMDHENMFWYRQDPGLGLRLIYFSYDVKMKEKGDIPEGYSVSREKKERFSLILESASTNQTSMYLCASSFIGNRGEKLFFGSGTQLSVL.

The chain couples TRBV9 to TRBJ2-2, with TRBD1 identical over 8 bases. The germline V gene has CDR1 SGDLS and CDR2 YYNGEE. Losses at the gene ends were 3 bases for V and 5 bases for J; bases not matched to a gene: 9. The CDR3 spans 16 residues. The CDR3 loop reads CASSATGAARTGELFF. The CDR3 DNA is TGTGCCAGCAGCGCGACAGGGGCCGCTAGGACCGGGGAGCTGTTTTTT.

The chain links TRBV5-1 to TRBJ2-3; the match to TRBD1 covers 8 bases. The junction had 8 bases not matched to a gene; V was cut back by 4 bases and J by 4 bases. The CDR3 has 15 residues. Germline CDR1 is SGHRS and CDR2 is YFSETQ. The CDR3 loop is CASSVAPGGADTQYF. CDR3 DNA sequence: TGCGCCAGCAGCGTCGCCCCAGGGGGCGCAGATACGCAGTATTTT.

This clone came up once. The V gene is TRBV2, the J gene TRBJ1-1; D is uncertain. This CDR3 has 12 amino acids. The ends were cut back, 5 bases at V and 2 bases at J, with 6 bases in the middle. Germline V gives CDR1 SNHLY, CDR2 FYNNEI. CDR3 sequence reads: CASSIDNTEAFF. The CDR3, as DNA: TGTGCCAGCAGTATAGATAACACTGAAGCTTTCTTT.

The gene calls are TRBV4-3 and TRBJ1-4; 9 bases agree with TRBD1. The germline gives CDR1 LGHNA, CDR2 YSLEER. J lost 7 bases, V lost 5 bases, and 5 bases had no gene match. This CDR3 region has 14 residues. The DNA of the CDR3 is TGCGCCAGCAGCAGGGGACAGGGTTCTGAAAAACTGTTTTTT. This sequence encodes CASSRGQGSEKLFF.